This T cell receptor beta chain was documented in a study of Ad26.COV2.S vaccination and SARS-CoV-2 variants. Overall study context: This donor came from the COV1001 trial of Ad26.COV2.S. Once or twice, 56 days apart, Ad26.COV2.S was delivered intramuscularly.

This table comes from immunoSEQ multiplex PCR, and its TCRdb copy is limited to in-frame clones, with some not included. The profile shows 350,000 to 400,000 clones, 75% to 90% of them singletons. Study conclusions and caveats: Reported findings describe substantial breadth in spike-specific CD8+ and CD4+ T cell responses following vaccination.

With respect to this clone: The target antigen is unknown.

Between the trimmed V and J ends, which lost 5 bases and 4 bases, there was a span of 15 bases. Germline V lookup: CDR1 SNHLY, CDR2 FYNNEI. The CDR3 is 15 residues long. Treatment of the sample: some 20 received Ad26.COV2.S at low or high dose, single or two shots; about 5 received placebo; per-sample allocation not given. The study sampled participants on day 63 after the first vaccine or placebo injection. SARS-CoV-2 spike from the Wuhan strain was encoded by the vaccine, an Ad26 vector. V gene TRBV2 combines with J gene TRBJ2-1; a weak D match, TRBD1 (7 bases). The receptor's source is a person between 18 and 65 years old who received the Ad26.COV2.S COVID-19 vaccine or a placebo. This material consisted of peripheral blood, taken in a trial of Ad26.COV2.S vaccine versus placebo. CDR3 DNA sequence: TGTGCCAGCAGTTTCGGACAGGCGGGATACAATGAGCAGTTCTTC. Encoded protein: CASSFGQAGYNEQFF.